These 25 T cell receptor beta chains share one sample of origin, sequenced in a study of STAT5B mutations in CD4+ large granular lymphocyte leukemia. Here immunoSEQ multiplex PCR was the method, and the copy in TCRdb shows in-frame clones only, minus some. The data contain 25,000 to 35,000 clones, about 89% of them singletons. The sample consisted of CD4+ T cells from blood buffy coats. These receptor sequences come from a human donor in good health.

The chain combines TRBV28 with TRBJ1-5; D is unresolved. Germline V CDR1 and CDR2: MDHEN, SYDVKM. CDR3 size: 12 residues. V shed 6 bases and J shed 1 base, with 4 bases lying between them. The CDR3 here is CASRWSNQPQHF. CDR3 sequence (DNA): TGTGCCAGCAGGTGGAGCAATCAGCCCCAGCATTTT.

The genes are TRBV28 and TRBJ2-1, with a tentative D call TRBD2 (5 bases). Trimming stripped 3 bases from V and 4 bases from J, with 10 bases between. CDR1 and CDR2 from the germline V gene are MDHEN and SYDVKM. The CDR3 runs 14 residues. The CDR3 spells CASSFERSYNEQFF. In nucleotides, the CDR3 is TGTGCCAGCAGTTTCGAGCGGTCATACAATGAGCAGTTCTTC.

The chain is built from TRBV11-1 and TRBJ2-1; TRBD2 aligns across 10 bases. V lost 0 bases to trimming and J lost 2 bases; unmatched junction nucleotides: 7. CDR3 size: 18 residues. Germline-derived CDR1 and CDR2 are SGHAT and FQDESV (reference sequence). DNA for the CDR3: TGTGCCAGCAGCTTAGCGCTTTCCGGGACTAGCGCCTACAATGAGCAGTTCTTC. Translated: CASSLALSGTSAYNEQFF.

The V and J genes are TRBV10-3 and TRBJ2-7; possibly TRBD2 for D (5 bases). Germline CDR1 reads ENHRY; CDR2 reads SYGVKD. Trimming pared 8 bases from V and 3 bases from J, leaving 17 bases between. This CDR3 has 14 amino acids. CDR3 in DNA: TGTGCCATCTCGAAGGTCGGGGAGAACTACGAGCAGTACTTC. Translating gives CAISKVGENYEQYF.

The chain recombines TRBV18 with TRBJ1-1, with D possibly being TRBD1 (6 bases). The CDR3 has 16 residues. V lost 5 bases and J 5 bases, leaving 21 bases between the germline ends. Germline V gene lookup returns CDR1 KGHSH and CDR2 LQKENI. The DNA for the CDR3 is TGTGCCAGCTCAAATCAGTTGGGTTTAGGGGGGACTGAAGCTTTCTTT. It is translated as CASSNQLGLGGTEAFF.

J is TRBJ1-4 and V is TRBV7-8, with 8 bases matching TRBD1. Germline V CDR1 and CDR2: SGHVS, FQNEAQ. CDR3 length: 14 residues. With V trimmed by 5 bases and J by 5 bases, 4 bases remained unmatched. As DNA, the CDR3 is TGTGCCAGCAGCGCGGACAGGGTGAATGAAAAACTGTTTTTT. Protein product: CASSADRVNEKLFF. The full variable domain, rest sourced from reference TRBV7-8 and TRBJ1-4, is GAGVSQSPRYKVAKRGQDVALRCDPISGHVSLFWYQQALGQGPEFLTYFQNEAQLDKSGLPSDRFFAERPEGSVSTLKIQRTQQEDSAVYLCASSADRVNEKLFFGSGTQLSVL.

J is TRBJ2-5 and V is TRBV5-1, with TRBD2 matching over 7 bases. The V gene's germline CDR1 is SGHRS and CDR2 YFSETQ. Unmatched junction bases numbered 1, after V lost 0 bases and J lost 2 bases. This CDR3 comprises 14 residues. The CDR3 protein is CASSLGGGQETQYF. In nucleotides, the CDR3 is TGCGCCAGCAGCTTGGGGGGGGGTCAAGAGACCCAGTACTTC.

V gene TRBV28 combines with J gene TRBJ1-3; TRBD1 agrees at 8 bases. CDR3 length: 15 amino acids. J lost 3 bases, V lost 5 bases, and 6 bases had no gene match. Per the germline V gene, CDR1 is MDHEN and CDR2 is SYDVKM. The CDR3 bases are TGTGCCAGCAGTCGGCAGGGGGCGCGTGGAAACACCATATATTTT. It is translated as CASSRQGARGNTIYF. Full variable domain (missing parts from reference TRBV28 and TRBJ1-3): DVKVTQSSRYLVKRTGEKVFLECVQDMDHENMFWYRQDPGLGLRLIYFSYDVKMKEKGDIPEGYSVSREKKERFSLILESASTNQTSMYLCASSRQGARGNTIYFGEGSWLTVV.

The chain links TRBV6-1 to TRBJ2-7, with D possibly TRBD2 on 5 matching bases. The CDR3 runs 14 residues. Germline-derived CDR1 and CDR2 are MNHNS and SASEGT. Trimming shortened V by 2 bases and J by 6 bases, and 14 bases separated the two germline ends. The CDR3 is CASSESRGWSEQYF. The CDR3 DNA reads TGTGCCAGCAGTGAATCTCGGGGATGGAGCGAGCAGTACTTC.

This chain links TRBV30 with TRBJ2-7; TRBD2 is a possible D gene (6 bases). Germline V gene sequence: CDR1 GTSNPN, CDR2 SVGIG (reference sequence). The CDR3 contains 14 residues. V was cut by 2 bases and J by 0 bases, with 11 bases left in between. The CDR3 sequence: CAWSLPGASYEQYF. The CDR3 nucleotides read TGTGCCTGGAGTCTACCGGGAGCCTCCTACGAGCAGTACTTC.

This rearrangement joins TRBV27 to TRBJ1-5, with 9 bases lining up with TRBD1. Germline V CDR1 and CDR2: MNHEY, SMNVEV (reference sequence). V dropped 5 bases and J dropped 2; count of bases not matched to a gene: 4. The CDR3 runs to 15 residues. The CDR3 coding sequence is TGTGCCAGCAGTGCCCGGGACAGGGGCAATCAGCCCCAGCATTTT. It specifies CASSARDRGNQPQHF.

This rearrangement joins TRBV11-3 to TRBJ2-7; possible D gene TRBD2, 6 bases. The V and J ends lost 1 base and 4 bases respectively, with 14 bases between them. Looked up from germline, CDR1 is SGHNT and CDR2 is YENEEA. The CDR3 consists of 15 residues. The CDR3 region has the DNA TGTGCCAGCAGCTTAGGGGGCGGGATAGGTTACGAGCAGTACTTC. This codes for CASSLGGGIGYEQYF.

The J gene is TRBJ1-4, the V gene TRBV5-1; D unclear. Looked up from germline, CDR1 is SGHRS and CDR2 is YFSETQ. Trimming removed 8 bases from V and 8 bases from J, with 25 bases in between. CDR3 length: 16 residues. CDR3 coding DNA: TGCGCCAGACATTCCCTGGTGTGGAATTATTGGGAAAAACTGTTTTTT. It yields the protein CARHSLVWNYWEKLFF.

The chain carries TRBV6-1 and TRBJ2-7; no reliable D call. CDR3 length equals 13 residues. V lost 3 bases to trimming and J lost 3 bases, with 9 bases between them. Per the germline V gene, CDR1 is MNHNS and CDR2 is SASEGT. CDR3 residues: CASSEVGYYEQYF. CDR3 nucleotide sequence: TGTGCCAGCAGTGAGGTGGGGTACTACGAGCAGTACTTC.

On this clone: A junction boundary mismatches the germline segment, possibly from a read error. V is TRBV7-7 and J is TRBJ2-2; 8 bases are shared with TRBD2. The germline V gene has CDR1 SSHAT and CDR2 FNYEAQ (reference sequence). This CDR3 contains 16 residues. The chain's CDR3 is CASSPVVAGGTGELFF. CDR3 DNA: TGTGCTAGCAGCCCCGTTGTGGCGGGAGGTACCGGGGAGCTGTTTTTT.

CDR3 nucleotides: TGTGCCAGCAGTCCGTTGGCAGCTTCTAACTATGGCTACACCTTC. It translates to CASSPLAASNYGYTF. The J gene is TRBJ1-2, the V gene TRBV27, with D hard to call. The CDR3 runs to 15 residues. Germline CDR1 is MNHEY and CDR2 is SMNVEV (reference sequence). Trimming took 5 bases from V and 0 from J, leaving 13 bases between them.

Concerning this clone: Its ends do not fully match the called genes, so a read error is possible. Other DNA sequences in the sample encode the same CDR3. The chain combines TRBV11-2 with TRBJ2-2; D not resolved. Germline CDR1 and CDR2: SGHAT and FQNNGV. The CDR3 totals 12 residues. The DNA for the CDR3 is TGCGCCAGCAGCAAAACCACCGGGGAGCTGTTTTTT. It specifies CASSKTTGELFF. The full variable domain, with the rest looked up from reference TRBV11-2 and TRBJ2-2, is EAGVAQSPRYKIIEKRQSVAFWCNPISGHATLYWYQQILGQGPKLLIQFQNNGVVDDSQLPKDRFSAERLKGVDSTLKIQPAKLEDSAVYLCASSKTTGELFFGEGSRLTVL.

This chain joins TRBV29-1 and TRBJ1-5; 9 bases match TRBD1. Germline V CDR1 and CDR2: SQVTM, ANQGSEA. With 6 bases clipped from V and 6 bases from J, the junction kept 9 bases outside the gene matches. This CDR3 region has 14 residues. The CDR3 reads CSVLETGGRQPQHF. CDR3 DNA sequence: TGCAGCGTACTAGAGACAGGGGGACGTCAGCCCCAGCATTTT.

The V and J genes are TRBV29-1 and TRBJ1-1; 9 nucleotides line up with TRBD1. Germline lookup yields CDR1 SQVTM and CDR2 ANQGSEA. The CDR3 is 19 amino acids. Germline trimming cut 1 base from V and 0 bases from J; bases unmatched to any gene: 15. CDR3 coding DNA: TGCAGCGTTGAAGGGAAGAGGGGACAGGGATTGCCAATGAACACTGAAGCTTTCTTT. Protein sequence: CSVEGKRGQGLPMNTEAFF.

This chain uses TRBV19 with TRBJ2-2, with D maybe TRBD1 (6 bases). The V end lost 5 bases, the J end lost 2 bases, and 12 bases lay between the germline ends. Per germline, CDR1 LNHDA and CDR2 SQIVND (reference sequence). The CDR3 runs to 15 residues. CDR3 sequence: CASSPPGQNTGELFF. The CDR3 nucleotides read TGTGCCAGTAGTCCCCCGGGACAAAACACCGGGGAGCTGTTTTTT.

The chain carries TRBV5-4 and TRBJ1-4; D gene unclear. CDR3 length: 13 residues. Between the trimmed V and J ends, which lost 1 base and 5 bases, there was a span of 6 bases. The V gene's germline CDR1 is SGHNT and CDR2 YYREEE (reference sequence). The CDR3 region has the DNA TGTGCCAGCAGCTTGTCCGAGAATGAAAAACTGTTTTTT. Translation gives CASSLSENEKLFF. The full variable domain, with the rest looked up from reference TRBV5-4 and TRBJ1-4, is ETGVTQSPTHLIKTRGQQVTLRCSSQSGHNTVSWYQQALGQGPQFIFQYYREEENGRGNFPPRFSGLQFPNYSSELNVNALELDDSALYLCASSLSENEKLFFGSGTQLSVL.

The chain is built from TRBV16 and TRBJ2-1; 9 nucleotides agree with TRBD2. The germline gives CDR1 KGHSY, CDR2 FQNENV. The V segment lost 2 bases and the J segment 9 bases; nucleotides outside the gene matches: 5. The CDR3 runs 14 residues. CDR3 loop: CASSQASGKGEQFF. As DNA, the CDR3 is TGTGCCAGCAGCCAAGCTAGCGGGAAGGGTGAGCAGTTCTTC.

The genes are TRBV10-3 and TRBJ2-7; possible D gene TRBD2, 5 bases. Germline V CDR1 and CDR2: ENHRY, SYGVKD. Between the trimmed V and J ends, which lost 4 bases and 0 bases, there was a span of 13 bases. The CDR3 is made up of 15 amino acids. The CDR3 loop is CAISGLERNSYEQYF. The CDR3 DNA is TGTGCCATCAGTGGTCTGGAGCGGAACTCCTACGAGCAGTACTTC.

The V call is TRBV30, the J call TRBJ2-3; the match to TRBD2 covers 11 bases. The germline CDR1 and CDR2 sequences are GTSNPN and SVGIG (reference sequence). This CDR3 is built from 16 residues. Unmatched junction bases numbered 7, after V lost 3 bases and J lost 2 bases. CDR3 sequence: CAWRRGTSGDTDTQYF. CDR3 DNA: TGTGCCTGGAGAAGGGGGACTAGCGGAGACACAGATACGCAGTATTTT.

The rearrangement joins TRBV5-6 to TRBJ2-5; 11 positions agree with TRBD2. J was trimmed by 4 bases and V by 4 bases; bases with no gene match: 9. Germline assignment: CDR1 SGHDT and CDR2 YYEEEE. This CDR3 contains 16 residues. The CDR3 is CASSPLAGGRRETQYF. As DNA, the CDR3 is TGTGCCAGCAGCCCCCTAGCGGGAGGTAGGCGAGAGACCCAGTACTTC.